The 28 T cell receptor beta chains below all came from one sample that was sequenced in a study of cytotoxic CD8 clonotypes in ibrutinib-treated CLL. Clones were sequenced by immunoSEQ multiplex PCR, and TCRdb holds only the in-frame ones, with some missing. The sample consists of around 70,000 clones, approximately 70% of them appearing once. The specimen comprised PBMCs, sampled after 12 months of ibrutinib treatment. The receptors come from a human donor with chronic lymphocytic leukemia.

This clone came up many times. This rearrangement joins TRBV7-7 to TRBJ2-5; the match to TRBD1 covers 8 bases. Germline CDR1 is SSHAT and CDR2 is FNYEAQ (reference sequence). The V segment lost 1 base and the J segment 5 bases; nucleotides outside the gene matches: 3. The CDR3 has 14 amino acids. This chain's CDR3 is CASSLGTGLETQYF. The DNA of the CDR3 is TGTGCCAGCAGCTTAGGGACAGGGCTGGAGACCCAGTACTTC.

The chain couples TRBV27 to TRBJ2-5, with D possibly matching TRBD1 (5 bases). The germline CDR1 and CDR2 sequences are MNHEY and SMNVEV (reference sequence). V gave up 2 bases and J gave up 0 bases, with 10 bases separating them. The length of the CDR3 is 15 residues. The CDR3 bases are TGTGCCAGCAGTTTACGGTACAGGAACCAAGAGACCCAGTACTTC. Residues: CASSLRYRNQETQYF.

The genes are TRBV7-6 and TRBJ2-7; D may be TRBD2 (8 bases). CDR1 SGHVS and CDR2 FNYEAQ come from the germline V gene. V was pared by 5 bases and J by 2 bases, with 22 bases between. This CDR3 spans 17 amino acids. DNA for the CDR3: TGTGCCAGCAGCCCGGGGACAGCGGGGGTTAATCCCTACGAGCAGTACTTC. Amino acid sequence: CASSPGTAGVNPYEQYF.

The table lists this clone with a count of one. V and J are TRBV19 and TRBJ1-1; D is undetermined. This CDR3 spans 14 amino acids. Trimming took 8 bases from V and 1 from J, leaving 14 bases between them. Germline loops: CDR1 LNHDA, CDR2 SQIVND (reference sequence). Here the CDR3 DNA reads TGTGCCAGTGCCTCCGGGCTCAAGAACACTGAAGCTTTCTTT. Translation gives CASASGLKNTEAFF.

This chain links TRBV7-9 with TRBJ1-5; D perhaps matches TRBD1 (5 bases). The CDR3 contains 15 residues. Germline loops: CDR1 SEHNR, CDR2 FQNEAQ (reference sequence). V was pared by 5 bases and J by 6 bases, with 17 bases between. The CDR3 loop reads CASSPSWGVGQPQHF. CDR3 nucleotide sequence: TGTGCCAGCAGCCCTAGTTGGGGGGTAGGTCAGCCCCAGCATTTT.

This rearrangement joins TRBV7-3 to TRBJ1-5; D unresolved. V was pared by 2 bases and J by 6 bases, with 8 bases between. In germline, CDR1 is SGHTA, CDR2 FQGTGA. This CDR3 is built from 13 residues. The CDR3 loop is CASSLGEGQPQHF. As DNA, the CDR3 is TGTGCCAGCAGCTTAGGGGAGGGTCAGCCCCAGCATTTT.

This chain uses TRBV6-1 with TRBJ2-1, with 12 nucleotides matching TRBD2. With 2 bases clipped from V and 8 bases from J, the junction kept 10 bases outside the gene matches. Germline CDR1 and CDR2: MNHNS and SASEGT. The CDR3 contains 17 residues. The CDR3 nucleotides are TGTGCCAGCAGTGAATTCTCCACCGGGACTAGCGGGTATGAGCAGTTCTTC. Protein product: CASSEFSTGTSGYEQFF.

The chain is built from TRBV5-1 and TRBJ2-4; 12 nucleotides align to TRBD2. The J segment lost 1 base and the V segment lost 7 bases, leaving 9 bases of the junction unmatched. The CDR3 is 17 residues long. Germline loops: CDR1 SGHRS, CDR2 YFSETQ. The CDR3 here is CASHGTSGPGAKNIQYF. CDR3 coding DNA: TGCGCCAGCCACGGGACTAGCGGGCCCGGGGCCAAAAACATTCAGTACTTC.

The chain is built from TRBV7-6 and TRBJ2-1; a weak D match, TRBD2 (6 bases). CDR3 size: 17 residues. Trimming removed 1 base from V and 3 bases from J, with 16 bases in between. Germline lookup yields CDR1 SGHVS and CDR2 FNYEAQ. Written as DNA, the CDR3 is TGTGCCAGCAGCTTAGGGGGTTTTCGGCGGGGCTACAATGAGCAGTTCTTC. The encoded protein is CASSLGGFRRGYNEQFF.

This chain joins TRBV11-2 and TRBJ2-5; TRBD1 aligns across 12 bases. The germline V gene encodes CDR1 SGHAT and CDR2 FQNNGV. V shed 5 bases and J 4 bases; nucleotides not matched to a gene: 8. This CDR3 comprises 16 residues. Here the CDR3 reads CASSQGQGALGETQYF. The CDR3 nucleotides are TGTGCCAGCAGCCAGGGACAGGGGGCGTTAGGAGAGACCCAGTACTTC.

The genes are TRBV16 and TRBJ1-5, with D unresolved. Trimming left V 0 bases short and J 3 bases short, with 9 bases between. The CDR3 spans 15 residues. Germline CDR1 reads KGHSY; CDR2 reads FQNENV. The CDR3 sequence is CASSQSGTSNQPQHF. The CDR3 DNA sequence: TGTGCCAGCAGCCAATCGGGCACCTCCAATCAGCCCCAGCATTTT.

CDR3 protein: CAWSVLSVGTEAFF. DNA for the CDR3: TGTGCCTGGAGTGTATTGTCCGTGGGGACTGAAGCTTTCTTT. V usage is TRBV30 and J usage is TRBJ1-1; D is unclear. Germline CDR1 is GTSNPN and CDR2 is SVGIG (reference sequence). V lost 0 bases, J lost 5 bases, and 13 bases lay in between. The CDR3 consists of 14 residues. Complete variable domain (other parts from reference TRBV30 and TRBJ1-1): SQTIHQWPATLVQPVGSPLSLECTVEGTSNPNLYWYRQAAGRGLQLLFYSVGIGQISSEVPQNLSASRPQDRQFILSSKKLLLSDSGFYLCAWSVLSVGTEAFFGQGTRLTVV.

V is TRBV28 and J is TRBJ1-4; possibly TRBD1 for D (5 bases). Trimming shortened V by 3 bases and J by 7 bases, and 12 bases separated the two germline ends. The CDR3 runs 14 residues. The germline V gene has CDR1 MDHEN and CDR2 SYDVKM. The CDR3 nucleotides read TGTGCCAGCAGTTTCAGGGTTCGGGGTGAAAAACTGTTTTTT. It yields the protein CASSFRVRGEKLFF.

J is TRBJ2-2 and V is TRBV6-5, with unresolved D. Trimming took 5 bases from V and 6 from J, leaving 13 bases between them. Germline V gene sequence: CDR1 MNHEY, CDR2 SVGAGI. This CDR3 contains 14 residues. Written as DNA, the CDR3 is TGTGCCAGCAGTACCCTAGGTCCGGCCGGGGAGCTGTTTTTT. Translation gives CASSTLGPAGELFF.

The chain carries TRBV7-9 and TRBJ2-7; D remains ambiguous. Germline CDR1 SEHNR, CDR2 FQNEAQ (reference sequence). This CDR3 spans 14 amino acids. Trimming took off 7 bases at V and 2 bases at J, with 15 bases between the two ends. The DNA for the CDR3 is TGTGCCAGCACCCGGAACGGAAATACCTACGAGCAGTACTTC. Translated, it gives CASTRNGNTYEQYF.

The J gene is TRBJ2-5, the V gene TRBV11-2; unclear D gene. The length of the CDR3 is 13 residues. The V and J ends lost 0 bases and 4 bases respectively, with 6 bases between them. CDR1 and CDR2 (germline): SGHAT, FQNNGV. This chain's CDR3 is CASSLDRTETQYF. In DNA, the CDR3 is TGTGCCAGCAGCTTAGACAGGACAGAGACCCAGTACTTC.

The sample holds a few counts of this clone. The CDR3 spells CASSGGRGLTTDTQYF. The CDR3 DNA sequence: TGTGCCAGCAGTGGGGGGCGGGGGCTAACCACAGATACGCAGTATTTT. This rearrangement joins TRBV6-6 to TRBJ2-3, with D possibly matching TRBD2 (7 bases). Germline values: CDR1 MNHNY, CDR2 SVGAGI (reference sequence). CDR3 size: 16 residues. V dropped 5 bases and J dropped 2 bases, with 17 bases sitting between them.

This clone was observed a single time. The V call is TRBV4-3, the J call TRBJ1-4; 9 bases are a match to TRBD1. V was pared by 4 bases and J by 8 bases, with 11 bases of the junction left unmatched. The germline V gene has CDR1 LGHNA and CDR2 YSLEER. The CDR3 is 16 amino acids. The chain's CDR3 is CASSPSSGTGNEKLFF. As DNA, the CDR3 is TGCGCCAGCAGCCCTTCATCCGGGACAGGGAACGAAAAACTGTTTTTT.

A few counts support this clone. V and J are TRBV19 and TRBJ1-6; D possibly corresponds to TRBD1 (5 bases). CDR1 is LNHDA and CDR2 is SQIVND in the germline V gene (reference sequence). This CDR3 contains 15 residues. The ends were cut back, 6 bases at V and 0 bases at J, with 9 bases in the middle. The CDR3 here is CASSAGTSYNSPLHF. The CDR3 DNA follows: TGTGCCAGTAGCGCCGGGACCTCCTATAATTCACCCCTCCACTTT.

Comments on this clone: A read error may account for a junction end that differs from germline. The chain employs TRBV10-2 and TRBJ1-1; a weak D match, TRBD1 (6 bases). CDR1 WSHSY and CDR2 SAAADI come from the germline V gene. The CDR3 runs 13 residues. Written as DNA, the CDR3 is TGCGCCAACAGTCGGGGGCTGAACACTGAAGCTTTCTTT. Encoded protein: CANSRGLNTEAFF.

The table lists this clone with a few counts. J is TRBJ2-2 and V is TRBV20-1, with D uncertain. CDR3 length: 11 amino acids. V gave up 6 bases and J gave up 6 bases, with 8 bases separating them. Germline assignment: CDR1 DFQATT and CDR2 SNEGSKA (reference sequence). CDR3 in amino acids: CSAWSPGELFF. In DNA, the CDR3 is TGCAGTGCCTGGTCCCCCGGGGAGCTGTTTTTT.

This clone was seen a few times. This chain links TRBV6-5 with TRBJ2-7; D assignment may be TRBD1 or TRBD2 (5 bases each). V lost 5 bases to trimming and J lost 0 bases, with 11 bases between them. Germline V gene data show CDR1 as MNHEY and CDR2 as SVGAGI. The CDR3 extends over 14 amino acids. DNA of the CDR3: TGTGCCAGCAGTCGGGACGCGGACTCCTACGAGCAGTACTTC. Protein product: CASSRDADSYEQYF.

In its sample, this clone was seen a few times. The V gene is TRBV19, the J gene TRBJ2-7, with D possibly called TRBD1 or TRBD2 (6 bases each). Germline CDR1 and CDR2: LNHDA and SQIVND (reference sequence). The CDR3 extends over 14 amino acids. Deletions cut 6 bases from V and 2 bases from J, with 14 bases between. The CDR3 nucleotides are TGTGCCAGTAGAGTGGGGGGCCAGACCTACGAGCAGTACTTC. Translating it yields CASRVGGQTYEQYF.

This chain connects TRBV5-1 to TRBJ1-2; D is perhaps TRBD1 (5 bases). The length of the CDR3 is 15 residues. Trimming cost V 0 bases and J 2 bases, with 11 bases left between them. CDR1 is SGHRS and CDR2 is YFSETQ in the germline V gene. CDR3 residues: CASSLDGGVNYGYTF. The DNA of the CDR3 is TGCGCCAGCAGCTTGGATGGGGGAGTGAACTATGGCTACACCTTC.

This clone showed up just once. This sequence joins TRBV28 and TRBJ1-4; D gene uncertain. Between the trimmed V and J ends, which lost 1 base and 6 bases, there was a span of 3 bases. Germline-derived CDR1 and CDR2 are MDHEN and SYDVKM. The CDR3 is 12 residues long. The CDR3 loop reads CASSLLHEKLFF. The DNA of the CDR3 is TGTGCCAGCAGTTTATTACATGAAAAACTGTTTTTT.

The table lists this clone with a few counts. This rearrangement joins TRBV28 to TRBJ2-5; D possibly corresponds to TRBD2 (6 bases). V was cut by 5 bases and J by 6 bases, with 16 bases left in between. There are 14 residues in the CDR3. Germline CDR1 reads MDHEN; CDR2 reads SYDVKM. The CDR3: CASSPARGRQTQYF. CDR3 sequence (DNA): TGTGCCAGCAGTCCAGCTCGTGGGAGGCAGACCCAGTACTTC. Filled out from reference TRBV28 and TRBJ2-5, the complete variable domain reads DVKVTQSSRYLVKRTGEKVFLECVQDMDHENMFWYRQDPGLGLRLIYFSYDVKMKEKGDIPEGYSVSREKKERFSLILESASTNQTSMYLCASSPARGRQTQYFGPGTRLLVL.

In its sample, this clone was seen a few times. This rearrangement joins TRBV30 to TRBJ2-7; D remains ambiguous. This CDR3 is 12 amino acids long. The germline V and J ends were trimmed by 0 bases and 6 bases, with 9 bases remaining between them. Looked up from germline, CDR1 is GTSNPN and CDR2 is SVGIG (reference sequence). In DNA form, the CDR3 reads TGTGCCTGGAGTGTATTCACCACCGAGCAGTACTTC. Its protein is CAWSVFTTEQYF. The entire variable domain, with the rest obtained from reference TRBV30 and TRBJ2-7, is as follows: SQTIHQWPATLVQPVGSPLSLECTVEGTSNPNLYWYRQAAGRGLQLLFYSVGIGQISSEVPQNLSASRPQDRQFILSSKKLLLSDSGFYLCAWSVFTTEQYFGPGTRLTVT.

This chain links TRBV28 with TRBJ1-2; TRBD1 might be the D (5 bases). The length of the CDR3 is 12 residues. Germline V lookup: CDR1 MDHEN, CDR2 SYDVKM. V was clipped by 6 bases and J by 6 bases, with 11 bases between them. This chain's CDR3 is CASSPGTDGYTF. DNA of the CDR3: TGTGCCAGCAGCCCCGGGACGGATGGCTACACCTTC.